Listed below are T cell receptor beta chains from one sample, sequenced in a study of stem cell transplantation in POMP-related autoinflammatory disease. Assay: immunoSEQ multiplex PCR; the TCRdb copy retains only in-frame clones and omits some. The repertoire holds some 11,000 clones, with more than 85% as singletons. Sequencing used CD8+ T cells from PBMCs, obtained before stem cell transplantation. These receptor sequences come from a human donor with POMP-related autoinflammation and immune dysregulation (PRAID). Both conserved end residues are part of each CDR3. The D gene is left open where the match is weak. Clone size is given for some rows only: seen once, a few or many times, or a class if the clone is expanded.

>TRBD1|TRBV27|TRBJ2-5|-
TGTGCCAGCAGTATGGACAGGGGGTTCTTTGAGACCCAGTACTTC
CASSMDRGFFETQYF
>-|TRBV28|TRBJ2-5|-
TGTGCCAGCAGTTACACGGCCAGGGGCGGAAGGACCCAGTACTTC
CASSYTARGGRTQYF
>-|TRBV7-6|TRBJ2-6|-
TGTGCCAGCAGCCCGCGGGCCAAGCGCCCAACTGGGGCCAACGTCCTGACTTTC
CASSPRAKRPTGANVLTF
>TRBD1|TRBV28|TRBJ1-1|-
TGTGCCAGCAGTCCGACAGGGGGCAGAGTTGGAGCTTTCTTT
CASSPTGGRVGAFF
>-|TRBV6-5|TRBJ1-2|-
TGTGCCAGCAGATCACAGTCTAACTATGGCTACACCTTC
CASRSQSNYGYTF
>-|TRBV27|TRBJ1-1|once
TGTGCCAGCACCCGGCTGAACACTGAAGCTTTCTTT
CASTRLNTEAFF
>-|TRBV6-5|TRBJ1-5|-
TGTGCCAGCAGTTTACACGTCAATCAGCCCCAGCATTTT
CASSLHVNQPQHF
>TRBD2|TRBV2|TRBJ2-7|once
TGTGCCAGCAGGGGACTAGCGGGGGGCCCACCCCAGTACGAGCAGTACTTC
CASRGLAGGPPQYEQYF
>-|TRBV5-5|TRBJ2-7|few
TGTGCCAGCAGCTTAGTAGGACATTACGAGCAGTACTTC
CASSLVGHYEQYF
>-|TRBV7-9|TRBJ1-2|-
TGTGCCAGCAGCTTCGGTCAGGGGTATGGCTACACCTTC
CASSFGQGYGYTF
>TRBD2|TRBV9|TRBJ2-1|-
TGTGCCAGCAGCGTATCCCGTACTAGCGGGAGTCATGAGCAGTTCTTC
CASSVSRTSGSHEQFF
>TRBD1|TRBV5-8|TRBJ2-7|-
TGTGCCAGCAGCGGCCGACAGGGGCGGTTCTACGAGCAGTACTTC
CASSGRQGRFYEQYF
>-|TRBV5-4|TRBJ2-7|-
TGTGCCAGCAGCTTGGCCAGCTTCGAAGACGAGCAGTACTTC
CASSLASFEDEQYF
>-|TRBV7-3|TRBJ2-3|-
TGTGCCAGCAGCCTGATCGGGGGGCTGGGAGATACGCAGTATTTT
CASSLIGGLGDTQYF
>-|TRBV5-1|TRBJ2-6|-
TGCGCCAGCAGCCACAAAACTGGGGCCAACGTCCTGACTTTC
CASSHKTGANVLTF
>-|TRBV11-2|TRBJ1-2|-
TGTGCCAGCACCAATTTGGGGGGGGTGGCGTACTATGGCTACACCTTC
CASTNLGGVAYYGYTF